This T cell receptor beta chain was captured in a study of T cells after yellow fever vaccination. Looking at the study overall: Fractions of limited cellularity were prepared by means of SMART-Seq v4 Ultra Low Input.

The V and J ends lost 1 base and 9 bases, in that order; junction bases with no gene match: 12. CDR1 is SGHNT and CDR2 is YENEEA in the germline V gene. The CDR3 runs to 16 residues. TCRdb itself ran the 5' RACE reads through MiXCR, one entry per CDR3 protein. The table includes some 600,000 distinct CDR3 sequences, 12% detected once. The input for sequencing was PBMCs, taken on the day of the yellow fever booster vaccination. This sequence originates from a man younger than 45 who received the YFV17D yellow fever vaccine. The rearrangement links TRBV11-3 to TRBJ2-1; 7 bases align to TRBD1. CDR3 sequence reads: CASSLASGGWYGEQFF. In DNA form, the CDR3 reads TGTGCCAGCAGCTTAGCTTCAGGGGGATGGTATGGTGAGCAGTTCTTC.